This T cell receptor (beta chain) was retrieved from a study of T cell repertoires in cytomegalovirus infection. Looking at the study overall: Both CMV infection and a matching HLA type were indicated by public TCR beta signatures.

This clonotype was seen ten or more times. Antigen unknown. General study findings and limits: The study identified carriers of CMV plus the relevant HLA from cumulative public TCR beta family frequency. It was HLA-C-restricted CMV-specific TCR beta clonotypes that dominated the response ex vivo.

TCRdb itself ran the reads through MiXCR, one entry per CDR3 protein. The table has about 250,000 distinct CDR3 sequences, about 7% seen once. The CDR3 length is 14 residues. Germline CDR1 is DFQATT and CDR2 is SNEGSKA (reference sequence). V gave up 6 bases and J gave up 2 bases, with 16 bases separating them. This sequence was found in a human donor in good health (CMV status not recorded). Some clones in this sample may be carry-over from other donors' samples. The V call is TRBV20-1, the J call TRBJ1-1; D uncertain. Sample: PBMCs. The CDR3 reads CSAPAELRNTEAFF. CDR3 in DNA: TGCAGTGCACCCGCCGAACTCCGAAACACTGAAGCTTTCTTT.